These 23 T cell receptor beta chains were sequenced from one sample in a study of shared clonotypes between healthy human individuals. Some clones are missing from TCRdb's copy, which holds only in-frame ones; the method was immunoSEQ multiplex PCR. The sample contains roughly 2.1 million clones, about 92% of which appear only once. CD45RO negativity and positive selection for CCR7 defined naive CD8 cells, a population that excluded terminally differentiated effector memory CD45RA+ cells. Sequencing was done on a sample of naive CD8+ T cells from PBMCs. All receptors derive from a man younger than 35 in good health. Some clones in this sample may be carry-over from other donors' samples.

As concerns this clone: This same CDR3 is encoded by further DNA sequences in the sample. The rearrangement uses TRBV19 and TRBJ1-5; tentative D call: TRBD1 (5 bases). The length of the CDR3 is 14 residues. In germline, CDR1 is LNHDA, CDR2 SQIVND (reference sequence). The V gene lost 3 bases and the J gene lost 6 bases, with 12 bases spanning the gap. The CDR3: CASSIRDGGQPQHF. CDR3 coding DNA: TGTGCCAGTAGTATTAGGGACGGGGGTCAGCCCCAGCATTTT.

This chain joins TRBV27 and TRBJ2-1; TRBD1 or TRBD2 may be the D gene (5 bases each). The germline CDR1 and CDR2 sequences are MNHEY and SMNVEV (reference sequence). The CDR3 length is 16 residues. V was clipped by 6 bases and J by 7 bases, with 22 bases between them. The CDR3 spells CASRPLPGPNRNEQFF. The CDR3 DNA follows: TGTGCCAGCAGACCGCTACCGGGACCCAATCGAAATGAGCAGTTCTTC.

The J gene is TRBJ2-1, the V gene TRBV19; TRBD1 matches at 10 bases. The CDR3 runs to 15 residues. The V segment lost 3 bases and the J segment 8 bases; nucleotides outside the gene matches: 7. CDR1 is LNHDA and CDR2 is SQIVND in the germline V gene (reference sequence). CDR3 coding DNA: TGTGCCAGTAGTATTCGGACAGGGGGTCTCCATGAGCAGTTCTTC. This encodes CASSIRTGGLHEQFF. Looking up the rest from reference TRBV19 and TRBJ2-1 gives the full variable domain: DGGITQSPKYLFRKEGQNVTLSCEQNLNHDAMYWYRQDPGQGLRLIYYSQIVNDFQKGDIAEGYSVSREKKESFPLTVTSAQKNPTAFYLCASSIRTGGLHEQFFGPGTRLTVL.

This clone was observed once. The chain recombines TRBV19 with TRBJ2-1; the D gene is possibly TRBD2 (6 bases). CDR3 length: 13 amino acids. Per the germline V gene, CDR1 is LNHDA and CDR2 is SQIVND (reference sequence). V lost 7 bases to trimming and J lost 7 bases, with 14 bases between them. CDR3 residues: CASNGGASNEQFF. For the CDR3, the DNA is TGTGCCAGTAACGGAGGGGCCTCGAATGAGCAGTTCTTC.

V and J are TRBV5-8 and TRBJ2-5; D not resolved. V gave up 4 bases and J gave up 5 bases, with 9 bases separating them. Germline CDR1 is SGHTS and CDR2 is YDEGEE. CDR3 length: 12 residues. CDR3 sequence (DNA): TGTGCCAGCAGCGCTGATGAGGAGACCCAGTACTTC. Translating it yields CASSADEETQYF.

The chain combines TRBV28 with TRBJ2-7, with no clear D. V gave up 3 bases and J gave up 3 bases, with 18 bases separating them. The germline gives CDR1 MDHEN, CDR2 SYDVKM. This CDR3 has 16 residues. CDR3: CASSFELGGFGYEQYF. DNA of the CDR3: TGTGCCAGCAGTTTCGAGTTGGGTGGGTTCGGCTACGAGCAGTACTTC.

The chain has TRBV2 and TRBJ2-1; TRBD1 is a possible D gene (5 bases). Per the germline V gene, CDR1 is SNHLY and CDR2 is FYNNEI. V lost 10 bases to trimming and J lost 7 bases, with 11 bases between them. This CDR3 is 11 amino acids long. The CDR3: CATLGENEQFF. Written as DNA, the CDR3 is TGTGCCACCTTAGGGGAAAATGAGCAGTTCTTC. Combining the CDR3 with reference TRBV2 and TRBJ2-1 gives the whole variable domain EPEVTQTPSHQVTQMGQEVILRCVPISNHLYFYWYRQILGQKVEFLVSFYNNEISEKSEIFDDQFSVERPDGSNFTLKIRSTKLEDSAMYFCATLGENEQFFGPGTRLTVL.

This chain connects TRBV4-3 to TRBJ2-2, with 8 nucleotides matching TRBD1. The J segment lost 10 bases and the V segment lost 0 bases, leaving 22 bases of the junction unmatched. This CDR3 has 20 residues. Per germline, CDR1 LGHNA and CDR2 YSLEER. The CDR3: CASSQEQWGSAGGQEEELFF. The CDR3 DNA is TGCGCCAGCAGCCAAGAACAGTGGGGGTCGGCAGGGGGACAGGAAGAGGAGCTGTTTTTT.

CDR3 sequence reads: CASSLEDRGNQPQHF. CDR3 nucleotides: TGTGCCAGCAGTTTGGAGGACAGGGGGAATCAGCCCCAGCATTTT. The rearrangement joins TRBV28 to TRBJ1-5, with TRBD1 matching over 10 bases. The V and J ends lost 3 bases and 4 bases, in that order; junction bases with no gene match: 3. Germline-derived CDR1 and CDR2 are MDHEN and SYDVKM. The CDR3 is 15 residues long.

The rearrangement uses TRBV4-2 and TRBJ2-7, with 9 bases fitting TRBD1. The germline CDR1 and CDR2 sequences are LGHNA and YNFKEQ. The CDR3 length is 13 residues. With 2 bases clipped from V and 7 bases from J, the junction kept 3 bases outside the gene matches. The CDR3, as DNA: TGTGCCAGCAGCCAAAAAGGACAGGGGGAGCAGTACTTC. It encodes CASSQKGQGEQYF.

J is TRBJ2-1 and V is TRBV27; D remains ambiguous. Germline V CDR1 and CDR2: MNHEY, SMNVEV (reference sequence). The CDR3 spans 9 residues. Trimming left V 8 bases short and J 8 bases short, with 4 bases between. In DNA form, the CDR3 reads TGTGCCAGCGGGTATGAGCAGTTCTTC. This gives the protein CASGYEQFF.

The chain combines TRBV11-2 with TRBJ1-4; D might be TRBD1 (6 bases). CDR3 length: 18 residues. Germline values: CDR1 SGHAT, CDR2 FQNNGV. Trimming removed 6 bases from V and 6 bases from J, with 26 bases in between. Here the CDR3 DNA reads TGTGCCAGCAGTTCTACATCGGGGGCCTGGAGGGCCGATGAAAAACTGTTTTTT. Protein sequence: CASSSTSGAWRADEKLFF.

This clone was seen just once. The V call is TRBV18, the J call TRBJ2-7, with TRBD2 as a possible D gene (6 bases). CDR3 size: 15 residues. Germline V gives CDR1 KGHSH, CDR2 LQKENI. V was pared by 5 bases and J by 0 bases, with 14 bases between. The CDR3 region has the DNA TGTGCCAGCTCATACGGGACTGCGAGCTCCTACGAGCAGTACTTC. It translates to CASSYGTASSYEQYF.

The rearrangement uses TRBV25-1 and TRBJ2-7; 8 bases fit TRBD1. After removal of 7 bases from V and 3 bases from J, the junction contained 5 bases not matched to a gene. The CDR3 extends over 13 amino acids. Looked up from germline, CDR1 is MGHDK and CDR2 is SYGVNS. The CDR3, as DNA: TGTGCCAGCAATGGGACAGGAGTCTACGAGCAGTACTTC. Translating it yields CASNGTGVYEQYF.

This chain uses TRBV10-2 with TRBJ2-7; D possibly matches TRBD1 or TRBD2 (6 bases each). The length of the CDR3 is 14 residues. The V end lost 6 bases, the J end lost 2 bases, and 14 bases lay between the germline ends. From germline, CDR1 is WSHSY and CDR2 SAAADI. CDR3 in amino acids: CASRAGGPPYEQYF. CDR3 in DNA: TGCGCCAGCAGGGCCGGGGGCCCCCCCTACGAGCAGTACTTC.

The V and J genes are TRBV7-9 and TRBJ1-1; possibly TRBD1 for D (5 bases). Germline V gene data show CDR1 as SEHNR and CDR2 as FQNEAQ (reference sequence). Trimming stripped 5 bases from V and 11 bases from J, with 18 bases between. This CDR3 has 13 residues. CDR3 loop: CASSHGWDLEAFF. CDR3 DNA: TGTGCCAGCAGCCATGGGTGGGACTTGGAGGCTTTCTTT.

The chain couples TRBV11-2 to TRBJ1-2, with TRBD1 matching 9 bases. The CDR3 length is 18 residues. Germline V gives CDR1 SGHAT, CDR2 FQNNGV. The junction had 13 bases not matched to a gene; V was cut back by 1 base and J by 4 bases. The DNA of the CDR3 is TGTGCCAGCAGCTTAGGATTAGGCGGGACAGGGCCATCCTATGGCTACACCTTC. Protein sequence: CASSLGLGGTGPSYGYTF.

The V and J genes are TRBV14 and TRBJ2-5, with D possibly TRBD2 on 6 matching bases. Deletions cut 3 bases from V and 4 bases from J, with 9 bases between. This CDR3 spans 13 amino acids. CDR1 is SGHDN, CDR2 FVKESK, per germline. The CDR3 DNA sequence: TGTGCCAGCAGCCAGATGGGGGGAGAGACCCAGTACTTC. Residues: CASSQMGGETQYF.

This chain joins TRBV5-6 and TRBJ2-5, with a possible D match to TRBD1 (5 bases). Germline lookup yields CDR1 SGHDT and CDR2 YYEEEE. With 4 bases removed from V and 4 bases from J, the gap between germline ends came to 14 bases. The CDR3 sequence is 14 residues long. CDR3 protein: CASSPGVQGETQYF. The DNA for the CDR3 is TGTGCCAGCAGCCCTGGAGTCCAGGGAGAGACCCAGTACTTC.

The genes are TRBV4-3 and TRBJ1-2; D is perhaps TRBD1 (5 bases). The CDR3 is made up of 15 amino acids. V was cut by 5 bases and J by 6 bases, with 19 bases left in between. The V gene's germline CDR1 is LGHNA and CDR2 YSLEER. DNA of the CDR3: TGCGCCAGCAGCATCATGGTACAGGCGGCAGATGGCTACACCTTC. Translating gives CASSIMVQAADGYTF.

Points on this clone: The sample contains more than one DNA sequence encoding this CDR3. The J gene is TRBJ2-7, the V gene TRBV9, with 8 nucleotides matching TRBD1. The trim removed 0 bases at V and 0 bases at J, leaving 2 bases unmatched. This CDR3 has 15 amino acids. Germline CDR1 reads SGDLS; CDR2 reads YYNGEE. Here the CDR3 reads CASSVAGTGSYEQYF. The DNA for the CDR3 is TGTGCCAGCAGCGTAGCTGGGACAGGCTCCTACGAGCAGTACTTC.

The chain links TRBV30 to TRBJ1-4; D call uncertain. The V gene lost 2 bases and the J gene lost 12 bases, with 10 bases spanning the gap. The CDR3 runs to 11 residues. Germline CDR1 GTSNPN, CDR2 SVGIG (reference sequence). The CDR3 region has the DNA TGTGCCTGGAGTTACGGGTCTGAACTGTTTTTT. Translation: CAWSYGSELFF.

The chain joins TRBV10-3 to TRBJ2-5, with 7 bases that match TRBD1. Losses at the gene ends were 5 bases for V and 5 bases for J; bases not matched to a gene: 5. CDR3 size: 13 residues. The germline CDR1 and CDR2 sequences are ENHRY and SYGVKD. This CDR3 reads CAISSDRVETQYF. The CDR3 region has the DNA TGTGCCATCAGTTCCGACAGGGTGGAGACCCAGTACTTC.